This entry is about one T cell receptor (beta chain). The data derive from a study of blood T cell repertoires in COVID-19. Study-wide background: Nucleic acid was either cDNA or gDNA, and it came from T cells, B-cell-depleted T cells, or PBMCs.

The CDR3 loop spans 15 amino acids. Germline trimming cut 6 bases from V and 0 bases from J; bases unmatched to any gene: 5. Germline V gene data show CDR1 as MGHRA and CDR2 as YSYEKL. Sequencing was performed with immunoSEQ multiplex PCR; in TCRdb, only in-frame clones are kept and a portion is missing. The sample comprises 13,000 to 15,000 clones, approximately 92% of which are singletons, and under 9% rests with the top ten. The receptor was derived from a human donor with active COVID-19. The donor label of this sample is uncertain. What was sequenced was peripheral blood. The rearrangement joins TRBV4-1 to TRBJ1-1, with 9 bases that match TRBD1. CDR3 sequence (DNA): TGCGCCAGCAGTCGGACAGGGGCCATGAACACTGAAGCTTTCTTT. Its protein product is CASSRTGAMNTEAFF.